This TCR beta chain was captured by sequencing in a study of PD-L1 blockade in urothelial cancer. General observations from the study: Pretreatment peripheral blood TCR clonality that fell below the median predicted better survival among the patients studied.

Sample contribution per patient ranged from 1 to 8, covering pretreatment and on-treatment. CDR1 MNHNS and CDR2 SASEGT come from the germline V gene. CDR3 length: 14 residues. As regards this clone: Its antigen is unknown. A junction boundary mismatches the germline segment, possibly from a read error.

The protocol was immunoSEQ multiplex PCR, while the TCRdb copy is restricted to in-frame clones and leaves out a portion. In the table there are about 82,000 clones, around 76% of which are singletons. This receptor was taken from a man in his 70s with urothelial cancer. The chain employs TRBV6-1 and TRBJ2-1; possible D gene TRBD1, 6 bases. The specimen comprised PBMCs, sampled around atezolizumab (anti-PD-L1) treatment. CDR3 nucleotides: TGTGCCTGCAGGACAGCTAGCTCCTACAATGAGCAGTTCTTC. Translating gives CACRTASSYNEQFF.